The sample holds a few counts of the clone carrying this T cell receptor (beta chain). This entry belongs to a study of blood T cells in healthy people across ages. A sample-barcoded 5' primer and a J-beta primer mix were used in a second PCR of roughly 7 to 12 cycles. TCRdb called the 5' RACE reads again in MiXCR, with one record for every CDR3 protein. Counted here are 700,000 to 900,000 distinct CDR3 sequences, under 30% occurring once; the ten biggest clones make up about 3%. The CDR3 consists of 15 residues. CDR1 and CDR2 (germline): SGHRS, YFSETQ. V lost 0 bases and J 4 bases, leaving 13 bases between the germline ends. The data were also submitted as part of a second study, on T cells of mothers and their children.

This receptor was identified in a boy between 10 and 17 years old in good health. Sequenced: blood. The genes are TRBV5-1 and TRBJ2-5; D is undetermined. CDR3 bases: TGCGCCAGCAGCTTGGTGAGAGAGATGGGAGAGACCCAGTACTTC. It is translated as CASSLVREMGETQYF. Full variable domain (remainder filled in from reference TRBV5-1 and TRBJ2-5): KAGVTQTPRYLIKTRGQQVTLSCSPISGHRSVSWYQQTPGQGLQFLFEYFSETQRNKGNFPGRFSGRQFSNSRSEMNVSTLELGDSALYLCASSLVREMGETQYFGPGTRLLVL.